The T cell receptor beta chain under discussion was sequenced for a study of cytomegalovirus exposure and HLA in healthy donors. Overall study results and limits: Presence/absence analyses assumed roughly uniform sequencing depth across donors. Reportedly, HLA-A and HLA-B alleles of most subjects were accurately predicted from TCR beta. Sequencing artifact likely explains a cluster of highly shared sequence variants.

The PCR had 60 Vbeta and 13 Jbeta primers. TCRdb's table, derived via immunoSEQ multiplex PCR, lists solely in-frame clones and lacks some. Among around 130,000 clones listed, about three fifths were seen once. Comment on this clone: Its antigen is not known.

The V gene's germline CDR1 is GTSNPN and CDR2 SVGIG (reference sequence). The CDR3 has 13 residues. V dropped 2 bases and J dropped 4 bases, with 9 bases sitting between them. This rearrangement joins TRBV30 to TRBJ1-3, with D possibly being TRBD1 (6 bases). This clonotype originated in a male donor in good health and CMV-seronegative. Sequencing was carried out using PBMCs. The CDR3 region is CAWSTGSGNTIYF. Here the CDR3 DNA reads TGTGCCTGGAGTACAGGGTCAGGAAACACCATATATTTT.